This TCR beta chain emerged from a study of blood T cell repertoires in COVID-19. Overall study: Specimens from acute and convalescent COVID-19 originated in the United States, Italy and Spain. The analysed material was cDNA or gDNA that came from T cells, B-cell-depleted T cells, or PBMCs.

In the original processing: Nucleated cell number was recorded as an estimate derived from reference gene primer amplification. Measured with immunoSEQ multiplex PCR; TCRdb has only the in-frame clones, and not every one. D and trimming come from the DNA, and the V and J calls and clone size come from that table. Here the sample spans roughly 50,000 clones, around 89% being singletons. The V and J ends lost 8 bases and 4 bases, in that order; junction bases with no gene match: 7. The germline V gene has CDR1 SEHNR and CDR2 FQNEAQ (reference sequence). The CDR3 covers 13 residues. The clonotype originates from a woman aged 55-75 years with active COVID-19. The chain is built from TRBV7-9 and TRBJ2-5; 7 nucleotides agree with TRBD2. Material for sequencing was peripheral blood. In DNA, the CDR3 is TGTGCCAGCGACCGCTGGGGGGGAGAGACCCAGTACTTC. Protein sequence: CASDRWGGETQYF.